These 14 T cell receptor beta chains originate from one sample sequenced in a study of blood T cell repertoires in COVID-19. Clones were sequenced by immunoSEQ multiplex PCR, and TCRdb holds only the in-frame ones, with some missing. The table lists about 220,000 clones, 80% of them singletons. Sequencing was carried out using peripheral blood. The receptor source for this set is a woman in her 70s with acute or convalescent COVID-19.

This rearrangement joins TRBV2 to TRBJ2-5; the D gene is possibly TRBD2 (7 bases). Germline CDR1 reads SNHLY; CDR2 reads FYNNEI. There are 15 residues in the CDR3. Trimming shortened V by 7 bases and J by 7 bases, and 22 bases separated the two germline ends. The CDR3 region is CASKEGGGAPGTQYF. In DNA form, the CDR3 reads TGTGCCAGCAAGGAGGGGGGGGGAGCCCCAGGGACCCAGTACTTC. Together with reference TRBV2 and TRBJ2-5, the CDR3 gives the full variable domain: EPEVTQTPSHQVTQMGQEVILRCVPISNHLYFYWYRQILGQKVEFLVSFYNNEISEKSEIFDDQFSVERPDGSNFTLKIRSTKLEDSAMYFCASKEGGGAPGTQYFGPGTRLLVL.

The chain recombines TRBV7-2 with TRBJ2-7, with D possibly being TRBD2 (6 bases). The V end lost 6 bases, the J end lost 4 bases, and 16 bases lay between the germline ends. CDR3 length equals 14 residues. Germline V gene lookup returns CDR1 SGHTA and CDR2 FQGNSA. The CDR3 bases are TGTGCCAGCAGGATAGCGGAGGCGTCATACGAGCAGTACTTC. Amino acid sequence: CASRIAEASYEQYF.

The CDR3 protein is CASSSPTEPYGYTF. The DNA for the CDR3 is TGCGCCAGCAGCTCCCCGACAGAACCCTATGGCTACACCTTC. The chain carries TRBV5-1 and TRBJ1-2; tentatively, D is TRBD1 (5 bases). Germline V gene sequence: CDR1 SGHRS, CDR2 YFSETQ. CDR3 size: 14 residues. With 3 bases removed from V and 4 bases from J, the gap between germline ends came to 13 bases.

This chain connects TRBV10-3 to TRBJ2-6; a weak D match, TRBD2 (6 bases). This CDR3 is built from 17 residues. CDR1 ENHRY and CDR2 SYGVKD come from the germline V gene. Trimming shortened V by 5 bases and J by 0 bases, and 14 bases separated the two germline ends. The CDR3 loop is CAISISGTVSGANVLTF. CDR3 coding DNA: TGTGCCATCAGTATTTCGGGGACTGTCTCTGGGGCCAACGTCCTGACTTTC.

The V and J genes are TRBV6-5 and TRBJ1-5; TRBD1 might be the D (5 bases). The CDR3 runs 13 residues. Trimming shortened V by 6 bases and J by 4 bases, and 10 bases separated the two germline ends. CDR1 MNHEY and CDR2 SVGAGI come from the germline V gene. DNA of the CDR3: TGTGCCAGCAGCAACAGGCAAAATCAGCCCCAGCATTTT. It is translated as CASSNRQNQPQHF.

This clone was seen a handful of times. The chain employs TRBV9 and TRBJ1-6; the D is unclear. The germline V gene encodes CDR1 SGDLS and CDR2 YYNGEE. This CDR3 comprises 14 residues. V was shortened by 0 bases and J by 3 bases, with 4 bases between the two germline ends. The chain's CDR3 is CASSVGDYNSPLHF. CDR3 sequence (DNA): TGTGCCAGCAGCGTAGGAGACTATAATTCACCCCTCCACTTT.

The V gene is TRBV6-5, the J gene TRBJ2-7; 7 bases are shared with TRBD1. J was trimmed by 5 bases and V by 6 bases; bases with no gene match: 7. This CDR3 has 13 residues. From germline, CDR1 is MNHEY and CDR2 SVGAGI. In DNA, the CDR3 is TGTGCCAGCAGCTCATACAGGGGCGACGAGCAGTACTTC. Protein sequence: CASSSYRGDEQYF.

The V gene is TRBV7-2, the J gene TRBJ2-7; 8 positions agree with TRBD1. V shed 5 bases, J shed 3 bases, and the junction held 6 bases outside the gene matches. Germline CDR1 reads SGHTA; CDR2 reads FQGNSA. This CDR3 has 14 amino acids. This CDR3 is CASSLTGDRYEQYF. The CDR3 DNA reads as TGTGCCAGCAGCCTGACAGGGGACCGCTACGAGCAGTACTTC.

J is TRBJ2-5 and V is TRBV27; TRBD2 matches at 7 bases. J was trimmed by 5 bases and V by 6 bases; bases with no gene match: 9. The CDR3 has 14 amino acids. Germline values: CDR1 MNHEY, CDR2 SMNVEV (reference sequence). The CDR3 spells CASRLPGAGETQYF. As DNA, the CDR3 is TGTGCCAGCAGGCTACCGGGAGCGGGGGAGACCCAGTACTTC.

This clone was found a few times. V usage is TRBV7-2 and J usage is TRBJ2-3; possible D gene TRBD2, 5 bases. Germline lookup yields CDR1 SGHTA and CDR2 FQGNSA. The CDR3 contains 16 residues. The ends were cut back, 1 base at V and 3 bases at J, with 14 bases in the middle. For the CDR3, the DNA is TGTGCCAGCAGCTTAGGACGGAGGATACTTACAGATACGCAGTATTTT. It yields the protein CASSLGRRILTDTQYF.

This clone has only one observation. The rearrangement joins TRBV5-1 to TRBJ2-6, with D perhaps TRBD2 (5 bases). Germline V CDR1 and CDR2: SGHRS, YFSETQ. V was shortened by 0 bases and J by 0 bases, with 10 bases between the two germline ends. The CDR3 loop spans 17 amino acids. The CDR3 coding sequence is TGCGCCAGCAGCTTGGGGACTTTAAGCTCTGGGGCCAACGTCCTGACTTTC. Translating gives CASSLGTLSSGANVLTF.

The gene calls are TRBV9 and TRBJ1-1, with 12 bases lining up with TRBD1. The CDR3 spans 16 residues. V shed 3 bases, J shed 1 base, and the junction held 4 bases outside the gene matches. The germline V gene encodes CDR1 SGDLS and CDR2 YYNGEE. The chain's CDR3 is CASSGGTGGRNTEAFF. In nucleotides, the CDR3 is TGTGCCAGCAGCGGGGGGACAGGGGGCAGGAACACTGAAGCTTTCTTT. The entire variable domain, with the rest obtained from reference TRBV9 and TRBJ1-1, is as follows: DSGVTQTPKHLITATGQRVTLRCSPRSGDLSVYWYQQSLDQGLQFLIQYYNGEERAKGNILERFSAQQFPDLHSELNLSSLELGDSALYFCASSGGTGGRNTEAFFGQGTRLTVV.

This chain links TRBV5-1 with TRBJ1-4, with TRBD1 identical over 9 bases. CDR3 length: 14 residues. CDR1 is SGHRS, CDR2 YFSETQ, per germline. V lost 4 bases and J lost 5; bases outside the gene matches: 3. The CDR3 region is CASSKGQGNEKLFF. The CDR3 DNA follows: TGCGCCAGCAGCAAGGGACAGGGAAATGAAAAACTGTTTTTT. The complete variable domain, with remaining parts taken from reference TRBV5-1 and TRBJ1-4, reads KAGVTQTPRYLIKTRGQQVTLSCSPISGHRSVSWYQQTPGQGLQFLFEYFSETQRNKGNFPGRFSGRQFSNSRSEMNVSTLELGDSALYLCASSKGQGNEKLFFGSGTQLSVL.

The chain is built from TRBV6-4 and TRBJ2-1; D gene ambiguous. CDR1 and CDR2 (germline): MRHNA, SNTAGT. The CDR3 is made up of 12 amino acids. Trimming stripped 5 bases from V and 7 bases from J, with 9 bases between. CDR3 bases: TGTGCCAGCAGTCCCCTGTTGAATGAGCAGTTCTTC. It yields the protein CASSPLLNEQFF.